A single sample is the source of the 29 T cell receptor beta chains below, sequenced in a study of cytomegalovirus exposure and HLA in healthy donors. Vbeta (60) and Jbeta (13) primers were used in the PCR. Clones were sequenced by immunoSEQ multiplex PCR, and TCRdb holds only the in-frame ones, with some missing. The sample lists around 130,000 clones; about 78% were seen once. Sequences were obtained from PBMCs. These receptors all come from a human donor in good health.

The CDR3 region has the DNA TGTGCCAGCAGCTCCGGGACAGGGAATAGCCAAGAGACCCAGTACTTC. Amino acid sequence: CASSSGTGNSQETQYF. V usage is TRBV7-9 and J usage is TRBJ2-5, with 9 bases lining up with TRBD1. Trimming at V came to 4 bases and at J to 1 base, leaving 7 bases not matched to a gene. The CDR3 is 16 amino acids. CDR1 and CDR2 (germline): SEHNR, FQNEAQ (reference sequence).

V and J are TRBV19 and TRBJ2-2; TRBD1 matches at 7 bases. The junction had 5 bases not matched to a gene; V was cut back by 1 base and J by 6 bases. There are 15 residues in the CDR3. Germline V gives CDR1 LNHDA, CDR2 SQIVND (reference sequence). Here the CDR3 DNA reads TGTGCCAGTAGTATAGGGTGGCAGGGGGCCGGGGAGCTGTTTTTT. Translating gives CASSIGWQGAGELFF. The full variable domain, with the rest looked up from reference TRBV19 and TRBJ2-2, is DGGITQSPKYLFRKEGQNVTLSCEQNLNHDAMYWYRQDPGQGLRLIYYSQIVNDFQKGDIAEGYSVSREKKESFPLTVTSAQKNPTAFYLCASSIGWQGAGELFFGEGSRLTVL.

The rearrangement uses TRBV19 and TRBJ1-1; 9 nucleotides line up with TRBD1. CDR3 length: 15 amino acids. The junction had 5 bases not matched to a gene; V was cut back by 4 bases and J by 2 bases. Germline CDR1 and CDR2: LNHDA and SQIVND (reference sequence). CDR3 residues: CASSRPGQGNTEAFF. The CDR3 bases are TGTGCCAGTAGTAGACCGGGACAGGGAAACACTGAAGCTTTCTTT.

The chain combines TRBV15 with TRBJ2-1, with 8 bases matching TRBD2. With 0 bases clipped from V and 0 bases from J, the junction kept 19 bases outside the gene matches. CDR3 length equals 22 residues. Germline-derived CDR1 and CDR2 are LNHNV and YYDKDF (reference sequence). This CDR3 reads CATSRDLRLGGRPLSSYNEQFF. As DNA, the CDR3 is TGTGCCACCAGCAGAGATCTTCGTCTGGGCGGGAGGCCACTAAGCTCCTACAATGAGCAGTTCTTC. Looking up the rest from reference TRBV15 and TRBJ2-1 gives the full variable domain: DAMVIQNPRYQVTQFGKPVTLSCSQTLNHNVMYWYQQKSSQAPKLLFHYYDKDFNNEADTPDNFQSRRPNTSFCFLDIRSPGLGDTAMYLCATSRDLRLGGRPLSSYNEQFFGPGTRLTVL.

This chain links TRBV5-1 with TRBJ2-7, with D perhaps matching TRBD1 (5 bases). The germline V and J ends were trimmed by 4 bases and 1 base, with 12 bases remaining between them. Germline V gene data show CDR1 as SGHRS and CDR2 as YFSETQ. The CDR3 loop spans 14 amino acids. CDR3 protein: CASSPTAGSYEQYF. CDR3 nucleotides: TGCGCCAGCAGCCCGACAGCAGGGTCCTACGAGCAGTACTTC.

The rearrangement uses TRBV6-5 and TRBJ2-7; 7 bases are shared with TRBD2. Trimming removed 2 bases from V and 2 bases from J; junction bases left unmatched: 3. The germline gives CDR1 MNHEY, CDR2 SVGAGI. This CDR3 region has 14 residues. CDR3 protein: CASSYRGVPYEQYF. The CDR3 DNA sequence: TGTGCCAGCAGTTACCGGGGGGTGCCCTACGAGCAGTACTTC.

As to this clone: One end of the junction fails to match germline, which may point to a read error. This sequence joins TRBV6-1 and TRBJ2-3; 13 nucleotides line up with TRBD2. The CDR3 totals 16 residues. Germline assignment: CDR1 MNHNS and CDR2 SASEGT. The CDR3 sequence is CASSDRLAGGTDTRYF. In nucleotides, the CDR3 is TGTGCCAGCAGTGACCGACTAGCGGGAGGCACAGATACGCGGTATTTT.

CDR3 residues: CASTPNGGTQYF. CDR3 coding DNA: TGTGCCAGCACCCCTAACGGAGGGACCCAGTACTTC. The chain couples TRBV27 to TRBJ2-5; maybe TRBD2 (5 bases). V shed 7 bases and J shed 7 bases, with 13 bases lying between them. The CDR3 has 12 amino acids. Germline CDR1 MNHEY, CDR2 SMNVEV (reference sequence).

V is TRBV7-8 and J is TRBJ1-5; 7 bases match TRBD1. Unmatched junction bases numbered 6, after V lost 0 bases and J lost 7 bases. The CDR3 length is 15 residues. The germline CDR1 and CDR2 sequences are SGHVS and FQNEAQ. The CDR3 sequence is CASSLAQGLRQPQHF. CDR3 DNA: TGTGCCAGCAGCTTAGCACAGGGGCTTCGCCAGCCCCAGCATTTT.

This clone turned up a few times. The chain is built from TRBV13 and TRBJ1-2, with TRBD1 matching 7 bases. V gave up 4 bases and J gave up 4 bases; unmatched junction bases: 6. CDR1 is PRHDT, CDR2 FYEKMQ, per germline (reference sequence). The CDR3 extends over 14 amino acids. CDR3 nucleotide sequence: TGTGCCAGCAGCTCACAGGGGAGGAGCTATGGCTACACCTTC. Its translation is CASSSQGRSYGYTF.

This chain links TRBV18 with TRBJ1-5, with 12 bases lining up with TRBD1. V was clipped by 0 bases and J by 6 bases; unmatched bases: 3. Germline lookup yields CDR1 KGHSH and CDR2 LQKENI. The CDR3 has 16 residues. CDR3 coding DNA: TGTGCCAGCTCACCACCGGGACAGGGGGCAATTCAGCCCCAGCATTTT. As protein: CASSPPGQGAIQPQHF.

A note on this clone: Germline is not matched at one junction end, which may reflect a read error. The gene calls are TRBV7-2 and TRBJ2-7; 8 bases are shared with TRBD1. CDR3 size: 15 residues. Germline-derived CDR1 and CDR2 are SGHTA and FQGNSA. This CDR3 is CASSPRTGTSSEQYF. CDR3 nucleotide sequence: TGTGCCAGCAGCCCCAGGACAGGGACTTCCTCCGAGCAGTACTTC.

Regarding this clone: The junction does not match germline at one end; this may be a read error. The V and J genes are TRBV28 and TRBJ1-2, with D perhaps matching TRBD1 (6 bases). From germline, CDR1 is MDHEN and CDR2 SYDVKM. The CDR3 loop spans 12 amino acids. The CDR3 region has the DNA TGTGCCAGCAGTTCCAACCGACAGGATCACTCCTTC. Translating it yields CASSSNRQDHSF.

V gene TRBV28 combines with J gene TRBJ2-4; TRBD1 aligns across 7 bases. The CDR3 sequence is 17 residues long. Germline-derived CDR1 and CDR2 are MDHEN and SYDVKM. The J segment lost 0 bases and the V segment lost 1 base, leaving 6 bases of the junction unmatched. CDR3 amino acids: CASSLLGTALAKNIQYF. CDR3 nucleotide sequence: TGTGCCAGCAGTTTATTGGGGACAGCACTAGCCAAAAACATTCAGTACTTC. The full variable domain, with the rest looked up from reference TRBV28 and TRBJ2-4, is DVKVTQSSRYLVKRTGEKVFLECVQDMDHENMFWYRQDPGLGLRLIYFSYDVKMKEKGDIPEGYSVSREKKERFSLILESASTNQTSMYLCASSLLGTALAKNIQYFGAGTRLSVL.

The chain employs TRBV29-1 and TRBJ1-5; possible D gene TRBD1, 5 bases. This CDR3 has 13 residues. The V gene's germline CDR1 is SQVTM and CDR2 ANQGSEA. V dropped 3 bases and J dropped 7 bases, with 13 bases sitting between them. The CDR3 sequence: CSVDGGEGQPQHF. The CDR3 coding sequence is TGCAGCGTTGATGGAGGGGAGGGCCAGCCCCAGCATTTT.

This clone was found once. This chain uses TRBV28 with TRBJ1-4; TRBD1 aligns across 10 bases. Germline V gene lookup returns CDR1 MDHEN and CDR2 SYDVKM. V trimming: 5 bases; J trimming: 8 bases; junction bases outside the gene matches: 8. The CDR3 is 15 amino acids. The CDR3 DNA follows: TGTGCCAGCAGTATTATAGGACAGGGGGAGGAAAAACTGTTTTTT. The encoded protein is CASSIIGQGEEKLFF.

The chain employs TRBV11-2 and TRBJ1-6; the match to TRBD1 covers 9 bases. Losses at the gene ends were 4 bases for V and 11 bases for J; bases not matched to a gene: 3. The CDR3 loop spans 13 amino acids. Germline CDR1 is SGHAT and CDR2 is FQNNGV. The CDR3 sequence: CASSSGTGTPLHF. CDR3 nucleotide sequence: TGTGCCAGCAGCTCCGGGACAGGGACACCCCTCCACTTT.

In nucleotides, the CDR3 is TGTGCCTGGAGTGTTGGCATGCTGACAGGGAAATACGAGCAGTACTTC. It specifies CAWSVGMLTGKYEQYF. The V call is TRBV30, the J call TRBJ2-7, with 7 nucleotides matching TRBD1. The CDR3 loop spans 16 amino acids. V gave up 0 bases and J gave up 4 bases; unmatched junction bases: 12. CDR1 GTSNPN and CDR2 SVGIG come from the germline V gene (reference sequence).

The gene calls are TRBV7-8 and TRBJ1-5; 8 bases agree with TRBD1. The germline CDR1 and CDR2 sequences are SGHVS and FQNEAQ. The CDR3 has 18 residues. The V gene end was trimmed by 1 base and the J gene end by 1 base; junction bases not matched to a gene: 9. The CDR3 reads CASSLGPNRGTSNQPQHF. The CDR3 DNA follows: TGTGCCAGCAGCTTAGGACCAAACAGGGGGACAAGCAATCAGCCCCAGCATTTT.

In the case of this clone: Relative to the germline gene, one junction end is altered; a read error may explain this. CDR3 in amino acids: CSSSLGLEQGSDGYTF. DNA of the CDR3: TGTTCCAGCAGCTTAGGGCTAGAACAGGGCTCGGATGGCTACACCTTC. J is TRBJ1-2 and V is TRBV7-9; D is possibly TRBD1 (6 bases). This CDR3 region has 16 residues. Germline V lookup: CDR1 SEHNR, CDR2 FQNEAQ (reference sequence).

This clone showed up just a few times. The chain carries TRBV29-1 and TRBJ2-7; D remains unclear. This CDR3 spans 14 amino acids. V was trimmed by 4 bases and J by 5 bases, leaving 18 bases between them. Germline CDR1 reads SQVTM; CDR2 reads ANQGSEA. The CDR3 DNA reads as TGCAGCGTTGCCAGGTCTGCCACACTGAACGAGCAGTACTTC. Translating it yields CSVARSATLNEQYF.

This clone showed up just once. The CDR3 region has the DNA TGTGCCAGCTCACGACAGAGCAATCAGCCCCAGCATTTT. Amino acids: CASSRQSNQPQHF. This chain joins TRBV18 and TRBJ1-5; tentatively, D is TRBD1 (5 bases). In germline, CDR1 is KGHSH, CDR2 LQKENI. V lost 4 bases and J lost 1, with 5 bases in between. CDR3 size: 13 residues.

The chain joins TRBV7-9 to TRBJ1-4; D ambiguous. Per germline, CDR1 SEHNR and CDR2 FQNEAQ (reference sequence). CDR3 size: 13 residues. V gave up 3 bases and J gave up 10 bases, with 12 bases separating them. The CDR3 DNA reads as TGTGCCAGCAGCTTGGAGGGATCGGGAAAACTGTTTTTT. Amino acid sequence: CASSLEGSGKLFF. The whole variable domain, remainder taken from reference TRBV7-9 and TRBJ1-4, is DTGVSQNPRHKITKRGQNVTFRCDPISEHNRLYWYRQTLGQGPEFLTYFQNEAQLEKSRLLSDRFSAERPKGSFSTLEIQRTEQGDSAMYLCASSLEGSGKLFFGSGTQLSVL.

V usage is TRBV7-9 and J usage is TRBJ2-1; 7 bases align to TRBD2. CDR1 is SEHNR and CDR2 is FQNEAQ in the germline V gene (reference sequence). The CDR3 sequence is 16 residues long. Trimming cost V 2 bases and J 7 bases; bases outside gene matches: 11. The CDR3 DNA sequence: TGTGCCAGCAGCTTAATCACGGGGGGACTGGGAAATGAGCAGTTCTTC. Translation gives CASSLITGGLGNEQFF.

The chain joins TRBV4-1 to TRBJ2-4, with D perhaps matching TRBD1 (6 bases). V lost 0 bases to trimming and J lost 0 bases, with 18 bases between them. The CDR3 extends over 19 amino acids. Germline-derived CDR1 and CDR2 are MGHRA and YSYEKL. In nucleotides, the CDR3 is TGCGCCAGCAGCCAAGATCGAGCCGGGACAACATTAGCCAAAAACATTCAGTACTTC. It codes for CASSQDRAGTTLAKNIQYF.

This clone was seen more than once but under ten times. CDR3 protein: CASSYSGGAGANVLTF. CDR3 DNA sequence: TGTGCCAGCAGTTACTCTGGAGGGGCTGGGGCCAACGTCCTGACTTTC. The rearrangement joins TRBV6-5 to TRBJ2-6; the D gene is possibly TRBD2 (6 bases). Deletions cut 0 bases from V and 2 bases from J, with 8 bases between. CDR3 length: 16 residues. Germline values: CDR1 MNHEY, CDR2 SVGAGI.

This clone was seen a handful of times. J is TRBJ1-2 and V is TRBV19; tentative D call: TRBD1 (5 bases). Germline CDR1 reads LNHDA; CDR2 reads SQIVND (reference sequence). The CDR3 extends over 13 amino acids. Trimming removed 5 bases at V and 3 bases at J, with 10 bases between. The CDR3 region is CASSFGTDYGYTF. CDR3 in DNA: TGTGCCAGTAGTTTCGGGACTGACTATGGCTACACCTTC.

There are a few counts of this clone. CDR3 loop: CASSTRPGTGVGLNYGYTF. The CDR3, as DNA: TGTGCCAGTAGTACCAGACCCGGGACAGGGGTCGGCCTAAACTATGGCTACACCTTC. This chain uses TRBV19 with TRBJ1-2; 10 bases fit TRBD1. The CDR3 consists of 19 residues. J was trimmed by 2 bases and V by 4 bases; bases with no gene match: 16. CDR1 is LNHDA, CDR2 SQIVND, per germline (reference sequence).

The V gene is TRBV7-6, the J gene TRBJ2-5; 8 bases are shared with TRBD1. Germline trimming cut 0 bases from V and 2 bases from J; bases unmatched to any gene: 17. This CDR3 comprises 20 residues. CDR1 is SGHVS and CDR2 is FNYEAQ in the germline V gene. This CDR3 reads CASSLAFGPTLRDRQETQYF. CDR3 nucleotide sequence: TGTGCCAGCAGCTTAGCCTTCGGCCCGACATTACGGGACAGGCAAGAGACCCAGTACTTC.